These T cell receptor beta chains were read from a single sample in a study of blood T cell repertoires in COVID-19. The protocol was immunoSEQ multiplex PCR, while the TCRdb copy is restricted to in-frame clones and leaves out a portion. The sample lists approximately 170,000 clones, around 86% occurring once. The specimen sequenced was peripheral blood. The receptors come from a woman of 80 years or more in a cohort sampled during active or convalescent COVID-19. Both conserved end residues are part of each CDR3. A D gene is named only where the DNA matches it firmly. Not every row has a clone size; where given, it reads once, few, many or a size class.

j_gene: TRBJ2-1
d_gene: TRBD1
v_gene: TRBV6-6
abundance: NA
CDR3nt: TGTGCCAGCAGTTACAGGGGACAGAACAATGAGCAGTTCTTC
CDR3aa: CASSYRGQNNEQFF

j_gene: TRBJ2-2
d_gene: TRBD1
v_gene: TRBV7-6
abundance: NA
CDR3nt: TGTGCCAGCATCACGGGGACAGTGGTCACCGGGGAGCTGTTTTTT
CDR3aa: CASITGTVVTGELFF

j_gene: TRBJ2-7
d_gene: TRBD2
v_gene: TRBV18
abundance: NA
CDR3nt: TGTGCCAGCTCGGGGGCGGGAGGAGAGCAGTACTTC
CDR3aa: CASSGAGGEQYF

j_gene: TRBJ2-5
d_gene: TRBD1
v_gene: TRBV6-5
abundance: NA
CDR3nt: TGTGCCAGTAAAGACAGGGGGAAGGGGCTGGAGACCCAGTACTTC
CDR3aa: CASKDRGKGLETQYF

j_gene: TRBJ2-2
d_gene: NA
v_gene: TRBV28
abundance: NA
CDR3nt: TGTGCCAGCAGTTTAACAGGATGGACCGGGGAGCTGTTTTTT
CDR3aa: CASSLTGWTGELFF

j_gene: TRBJ2-7
d_gene: NA
v_gene: TRBV10-3
abundance: few
CDR3nt: TGTGCCACGACATTATCGGACAGTCGATCCTACGAGCAGTACTTC
CDR3aa: CATTLSDSRSYEQYF

j_gene: TRBJ1-4
d_gene: TRBD1
v_gene: TRBV5-1
abundance: few
CDR3nt: TGCGCCAGCAGCGAGTCCGGGACAGGGGGGAATGAAAAACTGTTTTTT
CDR3aa: CASSESGTGGNEKLFF

j_gene: TRBJ1-1
d_gene: TRBD1
v_gene: TRBV23-1
abundance: NA
CDR3nt: TGCGCCAGCAGTCAACCTAGAAAATACCCTGGACAGGCCGATAGGGAAAAAAACACTGAAGCTTTCTTT
CDR3aa: CASSQPRKYPGQADREKNTEAFF

j_gene: TRBJ2-7
d_gene: TRBD2
v_gene: TRBV3-1/TRBV3-2
abundance: NA
CDR3nt: TGTGCCAGCAGCCAAGAGACTAGCGGGGGAGCAACCTACGAGCAGTACTTC
CDR3aa: CASSQETSGGATYEQYF

j_gene: TRBJ1-2
d_gene: TRBD1
v_gene: TRBV19
abundance: NA
CDR3nt: TGTGCCAGTTCCCTGGGACAGATTAACTATGGCTACACCTTC
CDR3aa: CASSLGQINYGYTF

j_gene: TRBJ2-2
d_gene: NA
v_gene: TRBV18
abundance: NA
CDR3nt: TGTGCCAGCTCACTCCTCGGGGGCACCGGGGAGCTGTTTTTT
CDR3aa: CASSLLGGTGELFF

j_gene: TRBJ2-1
d_gene: TRBD2
v_gene: TRBV11-2
abundance: NA
CDR3nt: TGTGCCAGCAGCCCTATTAGCGGGGGGGCTCGAAATGAGCAGTTCTTC
CDR3aa: CASSPISGGARNEQFF

j_gene: TRBJ1-1
d_gene: TRBD1
v_gene: TRBV7-8
abundance: NA
CDR3nt: TGTGCCAGCAGCTTAGTAGGGGGAACCGGGACAGGGGGCGCAGCTGAAGCTTTCTTT
CDR3aa: CASSLVGGTGTGGAAEAFF

j_gene: TRBJ2-1
d_gene: TRBD1
v_gene: TRBV3-1/TRBV3-2
abundance: NA
CDR3nt: TGTGCCAGCAGCCAAGGGGGGTCCGGGACAGGAGAGTACAATGAGCAGTTCTTC
CDR3aa: CASSQGGSGTGEYNEQFF

j_gene: TRBJ2-3
d_gene: NA
v_gene: TRBV3-1/TRBV3-2
abundance: NA
CDR3nt: TGTGCCAGCAGCCAAGTGACAGCGGGTCTCGCAGATACGCAGTATTTT
CDR3aa: CASSQVTAGLADTQYF

j_gene: TRBJ1-6
d_gene: NA
v_gene: TRBV18
abundance: once
CDR3nt: TGTGCCAGCTCACCACTTGGAGGGGCTGGTATTTCCTATAATTCACCCCTCCACTTT
CDR3aa: CASSPLGGAGISYNSPLHF

j_gene: TRBJ1-2
d_gene: NA
v_gene: TRBV19
abundance: NA
CDR3nt: TGTGCCAGTAGTCCAGTCGAGACGGGATATGGCTACACCTTC
CDR3aa: CASSPVETGYGYTF

j_gene: TRBJ1-2
d_gene: TRBD1
v_gene: TRBV6-1
abundance: NA
CDR3nt: TGTGCCAGCAGTGAAGAGGACAGGGCACTCCTCCATGGCTACACCTTC
CDR3aa: CASSEEDRALLHGYTF

j_gene: TRBJ1-3
d_gene: NA
v_gene: TRBV9
abundance: NA
CDR3nt: TGTGCCAGCAGCGTAGACCTGGGGGGAACTGGAAACACCATATATTTT
CDR3aa: CASSVDLGGTGNTIYF

j_gene: TRBJ2-3
d_gene: NA
v_gene: TRBV29-1
abundance: NA
CDR3nt: TGCAGCGCCCGTTGGGCAGGGTACGCAGATACGCAGTATTTT
CDR3aa: CSARWAGYADTQYF

j_gene: TRBJ2-1
d_gene: TRBD2
v_gene: TRBV5-6
abundance: NA
CDR3nt: TGTGCCAGCAGTCCTAGCTTCCCAGCGGGGGGATCCTCCTACAATGAGCAGTTCTTC
CDR3aa: CASSPSFPAGGSSYNEQFF

j_gene: TRBJ1-3
d_gene: NA
v_gene: TRBV4-1
abundance: NA
CDR3nt: TGCGCCAGCAGCCAGCAACCAGGGAGGACCGGACGCACCATATATTTT
CDR3aa: CASSQQPGRTGRTIYF

j_gene: TRBJ1-6
d_gene: NA
v_gene: TRBV7-2
abundance: NA
CDR3nt: TGTGCCAGCAGCCCACGATCTCTACCACCCCTCCACTTT
CDR3aa: CASSPRSLPPLHF

j_gene: TRBJ1-2
d_gene: TRBD1
v_gene: TRBV27
abundance: NA
CDR3nt: TGTGCCAGCAGCTGGGGCCAGGGGGACTATGGCTACACCTTC
CDR3aa: CASSWGQGDYGYTF

j_gene: TRBJ2-2
d_gene: NA
v_gene: TRBV5-1
abundance: NA
CDR3nt: TGCGCCAGCAGCTTGGGGGGCCGGGGGTCCGGGGAGCTGTTTTTT
CDR3aa: CASSLGGRGSGELFF

j_gene: TRBJ2-5
d_gene: TRBD1
v_gene: TRBV5-4
abundance: NA
CDR3nt: TGTGCCAGCAGCTTGGGGGCAGGGGGCTATGGGGAGACCCAGTACTTC
CDR3aa: CASSLGAGGYGETQYF

j_gene: TRBJ2-7
d_gene: NA
v_gene: TRBV28
abundance: NA
CDR3nt: TGTGCCAGCAGTTTACTCAGGGGTTCCGAGCAGTACTTC
CDR3aa: CASSLLRGSEQYF

j_gene: TRBJ2-1
d_gene: NA
v_gene: TRBV5-1
abundance: NA
CDR3nt: TGCGCCAGCAGCTTATACAGGTTTGATGAGCAGTTCTTC
CDR3aa: CASSLYRFDEQFF